This TCR beta chain was recovered during a study of T cell changes during pregnancy in multiple sclerosis (dated by TCRdb to between 2018 and 2021). Concerning the study at large: In women with multiple sclerosis, the researchers looked at how the T cell repertoire shifted as pregnancy progressed.

As to this clone: Its cognate antigen has yet to be identified. The sample holds no much larger clone one base away, and base qualities are not on file.

CDR1 and CDR2 are read off the germline V gene as SGHRS and YFSETQ. From the cysteine up to the phenylalanine, the CDR3 has a length of 14 residues. Left in the record is the CDR3 DNA by itself, 42 bases read in frame from the first base. V is cut by 2 bases and J by 5 bases, and the space between the germline ends is 14 bases. The library came from the immunoSEQ multiplex PCR assay. TCRdb obtained this table from immuneACCESS and retained in-frame rearrangements with V and J assigned. These tables miss some clones; where compared with another copy, unresolved V genes account for less than half of the shortfall, and the remainder is unexplained. Across this sample there are some 100,000 clones, with 91% seen only once. The ten top clones hold 2.5% to 3.5% of the sample.

This sequence was found in a female donor with multiple sclerosis, enrolled in a pregnancy study. The sequences come from peripheral blood, collected in the second trimester of pregnancy. The chain was built from TRBV5-1 and TRBJ2-7, with no D gene named confidently. Here the CDR3 is given as CASSFLSFPHEQYF. The bases read TGCGCCAGCAGCTTTTTGAGCTTCCCCCACGAGCAGTACTTC.